This paragraph reports one TCR beta chain. Its specificity is unknown. These data are taken from a study of long-term antiretroviral therapy in people with HIV. Whole-study results and caveats: Clonal expansions arising prior to ART prevailed in the repertoire at every time point. Subsequent to ART, diversity was augmented yet persisted below that of transplant donor controls. The study collected blood between about 2003 and 2018, possibly under older ART regimens.

This CDR3 spans 16 amino acids. Per the germline V gene, CDR1 is MNHNS and CDR2 is SASEGT. Trimming took 4 bases from V and 8 from J; bases not matched to a gene: 16. DNA was extracted from around 0.96-9.9 million thawed cryopreserved PBMC. The immunoSEQ assay was v3.0, run at survey level. TCRdb keeps only in-frame clones here, not all; method: immunoSEQ multiplex PCR. The sample has about 19,000 clones; roughly 86% are singletons. This sample comprised unsorted PBMCs, obtained 0.5 years after starting antiretroviral therapy. This sequence joins TRBV6-1 and TRBJ1-2; 7 bases match TRBD1. This sequence originates from a man in his forties with HIV. CDR3 in amino acids: CASSARQGSQTGGYTF. The CDR3 region has the DNA TGTGCCAGCAGTGCCAGACAGGGCTCCCAGACGGGGGGCTACACCTTC.